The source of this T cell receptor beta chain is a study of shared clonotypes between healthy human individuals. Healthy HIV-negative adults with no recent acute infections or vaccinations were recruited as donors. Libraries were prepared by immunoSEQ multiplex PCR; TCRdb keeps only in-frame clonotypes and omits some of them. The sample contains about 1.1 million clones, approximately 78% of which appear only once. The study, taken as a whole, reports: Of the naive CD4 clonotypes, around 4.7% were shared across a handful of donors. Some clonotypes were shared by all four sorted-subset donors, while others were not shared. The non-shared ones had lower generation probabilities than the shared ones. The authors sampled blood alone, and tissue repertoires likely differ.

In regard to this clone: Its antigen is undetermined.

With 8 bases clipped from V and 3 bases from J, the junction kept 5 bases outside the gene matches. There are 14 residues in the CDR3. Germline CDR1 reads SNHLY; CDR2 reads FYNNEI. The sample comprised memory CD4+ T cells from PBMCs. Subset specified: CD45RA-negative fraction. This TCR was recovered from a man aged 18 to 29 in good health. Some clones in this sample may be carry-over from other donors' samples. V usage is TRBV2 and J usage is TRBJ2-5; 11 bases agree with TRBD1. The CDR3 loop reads CASFGTGGKETQYF. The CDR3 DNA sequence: TGTGCCAGCTTCGGGACAGGGGGGAAAGAGACCCAGTACTTC.